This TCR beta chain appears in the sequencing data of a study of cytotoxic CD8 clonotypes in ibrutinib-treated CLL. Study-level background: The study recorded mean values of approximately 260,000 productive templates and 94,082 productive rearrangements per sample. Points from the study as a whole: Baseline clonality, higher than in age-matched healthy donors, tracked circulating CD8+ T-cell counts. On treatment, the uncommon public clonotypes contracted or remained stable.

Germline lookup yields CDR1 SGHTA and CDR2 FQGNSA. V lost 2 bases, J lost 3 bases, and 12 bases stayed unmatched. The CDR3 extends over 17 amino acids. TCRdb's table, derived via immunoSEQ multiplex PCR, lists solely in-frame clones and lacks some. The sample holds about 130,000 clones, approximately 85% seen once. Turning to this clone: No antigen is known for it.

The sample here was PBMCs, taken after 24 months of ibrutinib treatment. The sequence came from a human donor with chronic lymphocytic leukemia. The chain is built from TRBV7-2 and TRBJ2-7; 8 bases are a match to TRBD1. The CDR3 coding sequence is TGTGCCAGCAGCTTAACCGCACTTGGACAGGGTAACTACGAGCAGTACTTC. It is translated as CASSLTALGQGNYEQYF.